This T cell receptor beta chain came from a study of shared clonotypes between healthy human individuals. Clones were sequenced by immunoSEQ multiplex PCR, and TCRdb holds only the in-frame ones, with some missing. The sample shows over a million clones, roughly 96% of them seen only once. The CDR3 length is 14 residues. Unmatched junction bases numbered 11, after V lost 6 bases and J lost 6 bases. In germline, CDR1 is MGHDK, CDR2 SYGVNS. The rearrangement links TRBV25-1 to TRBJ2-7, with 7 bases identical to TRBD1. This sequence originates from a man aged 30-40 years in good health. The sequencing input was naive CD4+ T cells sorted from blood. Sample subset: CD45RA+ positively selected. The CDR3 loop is CASRGGVSLSEQYF. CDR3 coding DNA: TGTGCCAGCAGAGGGGGCGTCAGCCTGAGCGAGCAGTACTTC.